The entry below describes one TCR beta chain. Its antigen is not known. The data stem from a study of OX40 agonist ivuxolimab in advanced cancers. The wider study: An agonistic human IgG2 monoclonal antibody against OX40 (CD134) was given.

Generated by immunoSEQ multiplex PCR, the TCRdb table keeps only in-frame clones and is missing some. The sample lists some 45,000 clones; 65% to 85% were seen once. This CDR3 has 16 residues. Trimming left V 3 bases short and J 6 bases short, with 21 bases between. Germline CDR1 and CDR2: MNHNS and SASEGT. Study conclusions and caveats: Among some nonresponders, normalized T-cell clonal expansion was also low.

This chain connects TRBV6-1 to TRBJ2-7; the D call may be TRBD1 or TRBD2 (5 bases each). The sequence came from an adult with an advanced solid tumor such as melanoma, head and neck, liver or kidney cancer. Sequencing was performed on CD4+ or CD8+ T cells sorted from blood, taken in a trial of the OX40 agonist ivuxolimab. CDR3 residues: CASSEFGASGWTEQYF. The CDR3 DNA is TGTGCCAGCAGTGAGTTCGGGGCTTCGGGGTGGACCGAGCAGTACTTC.